A selection of T cell receptor beta chains follows, all from one sample in a study of OX40 agonist ivuxolimab in advanced cancers. Here immunoSEQ multiplex PCR was the method, and the copy in TCRdb shows in-frame clones only, minus some. The sample consists of about 93,000 clones, 94% of them appearing once. The sequencing used CD4+ or CD8+ T cells sorted from blood, collected in a trial of the OX40 agonist ivuxolimab. The receptors shown here come from an adult with an advanced solid tumor such as melanoma, head and neck, liver or kidney cancer. Each CDR3 is given without its conserved first and last residue.

v_gene,len,j_gene,CDR3aa
TRBV15,15,TRBJ2-5,ATSTRTSGRLEETQY
TRBV6-1,11,TRBJ2-1,ASSSGSYNEQF
TRBV15,14,TRBJ2-1,ATSRVVAGAYNEQF
TRBV2,13,TRBJ2-7,ASGGLAGPPSEQY
TRBV5-5,16,TRBJ1-5,ASSPIPTGYNSNQPQH
TRBV6-1,13,TRBJ2-7,ASSEAGTSGYEQY
TRBV7-9,12,TRBJ1-1,ASSRGGGNTEAF
TRBV5-8,11,TRBJ1-1,ASSPTGNTEAF
TRBV5-5,14,TRBJ1-3,ASSSGQGESGNTIY
TRBV2,10,TRBJ1-5,ASSETGQPQH
TRBV5-4,12,TRBJ2-1,ASSFWGGANEQF
TRBV5-1,13,TRBJ2-7,ASSPVGAGDYEQY
TRBV6-1,13,TRBJ2-5,ASSELGADQETQY
TRBV9,13,TRBJ2-7,ASSVGGTGPLEQY
TRBV4-3,13,TRBJ1-2,ASSQDRTGRYGYT
TRBV30,11,TRBJ2-2,AWNGPSSGELF
TRBV15,11,TRBJ1-2,ATSTYGGYGYT
TRBV5-1,18,TRBJ2-2,ASSFMIEAGVNGNTGELF
TRBV15,10,TRBJ2-7,ATSSAQGQQY
TRBV5-6,12,TRBJ2-1,ASSWAGAGNEQF